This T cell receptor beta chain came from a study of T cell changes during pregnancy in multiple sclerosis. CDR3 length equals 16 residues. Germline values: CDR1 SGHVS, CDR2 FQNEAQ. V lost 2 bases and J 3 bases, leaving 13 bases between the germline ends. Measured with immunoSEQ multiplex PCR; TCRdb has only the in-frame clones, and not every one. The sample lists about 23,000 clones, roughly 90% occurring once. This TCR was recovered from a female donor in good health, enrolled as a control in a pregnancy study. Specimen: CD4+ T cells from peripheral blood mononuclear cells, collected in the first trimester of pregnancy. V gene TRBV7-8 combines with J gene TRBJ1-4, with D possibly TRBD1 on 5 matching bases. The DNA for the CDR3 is TGTGCCAGCAGCTTATCAGACAGACGTTCTAATGAAAAACTGTTTTTT. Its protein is CASSLSDRRSNEKLFF.